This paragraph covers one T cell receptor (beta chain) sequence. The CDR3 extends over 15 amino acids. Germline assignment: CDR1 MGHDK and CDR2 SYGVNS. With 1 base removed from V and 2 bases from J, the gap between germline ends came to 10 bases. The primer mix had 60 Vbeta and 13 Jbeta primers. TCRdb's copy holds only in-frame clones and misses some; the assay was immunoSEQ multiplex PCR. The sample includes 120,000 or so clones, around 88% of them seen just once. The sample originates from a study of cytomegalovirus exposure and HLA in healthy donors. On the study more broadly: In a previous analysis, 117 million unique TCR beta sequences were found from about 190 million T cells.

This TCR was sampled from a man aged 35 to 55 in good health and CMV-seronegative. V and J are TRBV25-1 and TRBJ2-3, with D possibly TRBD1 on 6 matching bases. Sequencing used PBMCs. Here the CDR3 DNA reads TGTGCCAGCAGTGAATCGTGGACAGCCACAGATACGCAGTATTTT. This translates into CASSESWTATDTQYF.